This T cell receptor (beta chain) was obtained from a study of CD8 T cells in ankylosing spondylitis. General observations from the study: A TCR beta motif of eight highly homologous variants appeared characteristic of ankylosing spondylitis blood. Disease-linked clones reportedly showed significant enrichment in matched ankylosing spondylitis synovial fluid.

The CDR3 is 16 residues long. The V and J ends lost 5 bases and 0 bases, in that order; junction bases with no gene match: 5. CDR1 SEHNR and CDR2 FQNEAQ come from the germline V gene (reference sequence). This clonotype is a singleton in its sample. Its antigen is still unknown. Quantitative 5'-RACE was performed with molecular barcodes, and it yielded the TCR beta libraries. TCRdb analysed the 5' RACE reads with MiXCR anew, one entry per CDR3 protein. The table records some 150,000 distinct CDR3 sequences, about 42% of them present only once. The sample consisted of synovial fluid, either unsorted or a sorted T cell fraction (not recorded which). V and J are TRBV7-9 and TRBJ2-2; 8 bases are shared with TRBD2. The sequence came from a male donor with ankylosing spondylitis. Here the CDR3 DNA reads TGTGCCAGCAGCCCTCTAGCGGGCACGAACACCGGGGAGCTGTTTTTT. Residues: CASSPLAGTNTGELFF.